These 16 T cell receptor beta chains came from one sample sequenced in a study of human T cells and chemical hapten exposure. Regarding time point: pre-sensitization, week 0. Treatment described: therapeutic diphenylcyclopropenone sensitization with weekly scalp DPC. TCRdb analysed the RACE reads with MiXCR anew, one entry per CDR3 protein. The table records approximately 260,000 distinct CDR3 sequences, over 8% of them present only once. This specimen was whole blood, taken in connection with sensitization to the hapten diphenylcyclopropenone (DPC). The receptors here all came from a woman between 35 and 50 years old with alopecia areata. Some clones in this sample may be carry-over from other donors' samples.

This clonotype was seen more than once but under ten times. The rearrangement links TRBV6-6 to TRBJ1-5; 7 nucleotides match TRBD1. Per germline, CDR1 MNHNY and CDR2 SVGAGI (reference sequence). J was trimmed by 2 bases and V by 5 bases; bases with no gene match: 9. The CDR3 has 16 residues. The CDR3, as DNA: TGTGCCAGCAGTAAGCACGACAGGGTAGGCAATCAGCCCCAGCATTTT. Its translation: CASSKHDRVGNQPQHF.

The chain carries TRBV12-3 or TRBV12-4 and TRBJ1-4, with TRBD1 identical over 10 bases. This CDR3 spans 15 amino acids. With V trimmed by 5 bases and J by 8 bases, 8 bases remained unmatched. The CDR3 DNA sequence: TGTGCCAGCAGTCCCGCTGGACAGGGGGAAGAAAAACTGTTTTTT. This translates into CASSPAGQGEEKLFF.

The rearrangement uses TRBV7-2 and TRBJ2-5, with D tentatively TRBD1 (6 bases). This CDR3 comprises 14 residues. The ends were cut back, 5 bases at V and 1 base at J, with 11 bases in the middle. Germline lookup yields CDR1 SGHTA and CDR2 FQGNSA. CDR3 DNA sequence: TGTGCCAGCAGCCCGGGACATCCCCAAGAGACCCAGTACTTC. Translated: CASSPGHPQETQYF.

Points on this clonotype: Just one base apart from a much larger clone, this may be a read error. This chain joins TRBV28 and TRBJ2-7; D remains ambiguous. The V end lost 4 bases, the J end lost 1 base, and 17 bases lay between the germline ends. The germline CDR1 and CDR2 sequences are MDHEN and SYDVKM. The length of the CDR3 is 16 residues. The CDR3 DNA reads TGTGCCAGCAGTTCCCCTGAGACGGCTGGGTCCTACGAGCAGTACTTC. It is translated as CASSSPETAGSYEQYF.

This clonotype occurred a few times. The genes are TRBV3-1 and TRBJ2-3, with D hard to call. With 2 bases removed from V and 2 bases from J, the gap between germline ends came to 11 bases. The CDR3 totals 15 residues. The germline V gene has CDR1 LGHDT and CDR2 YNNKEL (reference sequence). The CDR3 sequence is CASSQWGGFTDTQYF. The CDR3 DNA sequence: TGTGCCAGCAGCCAATGGGGTGGATTCACAGATACGCAGTATTTT.

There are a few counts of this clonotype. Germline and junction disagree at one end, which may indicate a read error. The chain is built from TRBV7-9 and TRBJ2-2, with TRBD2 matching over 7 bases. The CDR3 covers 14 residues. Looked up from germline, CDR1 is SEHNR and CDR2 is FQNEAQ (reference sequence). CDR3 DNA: TGTGCCAGCAGTCGGGAGGCGAACGCCGGGGAGCTGTTTTTT. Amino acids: CASSREANAGELFF.

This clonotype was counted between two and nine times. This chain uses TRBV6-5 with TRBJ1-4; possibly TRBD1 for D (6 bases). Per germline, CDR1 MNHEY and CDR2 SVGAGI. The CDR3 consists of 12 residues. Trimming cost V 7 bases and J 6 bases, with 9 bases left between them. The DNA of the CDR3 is TGTGCCAGCACGAGGGGGGATGAAAAACTGTTTTTT. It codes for CASTRGDEKLFF.

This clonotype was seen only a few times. The CDR3 DNA follows: TGTGCCAGCAGCTTGGCCCGGCCCACAGATACGCAGTATTTT. This encodes CASSLARPTDTQYF. This chain links TRBV7-2 with TRBJ2-3; D not resolved. Trimming left V 3 bases short and J 2 bases short, with 9 bases between. From germline, CDR1 is SGHTA and CDR2 FQGNSA. There are 14 residues in the CDR3. Full variable domain (outside the CDR3, taken from reference TRBV7-2 and TRBJ2-3): GAGVSQSPSNKVTEKGKDVELRCDPISGHTALYWYRQSLGQGLEFLIYFQGNSAPDKSGLPSDRFSAERTGGSVSTLTIQRTQQEDSAVYLCASSLARPTDTQYFGPGTRLTVL.

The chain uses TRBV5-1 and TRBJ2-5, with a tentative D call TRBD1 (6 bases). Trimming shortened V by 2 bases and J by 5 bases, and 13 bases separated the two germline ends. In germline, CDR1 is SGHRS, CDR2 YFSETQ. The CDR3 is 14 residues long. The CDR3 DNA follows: TGCGCCAGCAGCTTTACAGGGTCTGGGGAGACCCAGTACTTC. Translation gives CASSFTGSGETQYF.

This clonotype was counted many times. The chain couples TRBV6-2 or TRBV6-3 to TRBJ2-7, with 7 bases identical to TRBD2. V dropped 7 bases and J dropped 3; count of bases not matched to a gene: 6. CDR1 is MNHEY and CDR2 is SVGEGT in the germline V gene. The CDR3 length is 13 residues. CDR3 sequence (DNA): TGTGCCAGCACCTTCCCGGGGGGCTACGAGCAGTACTTC. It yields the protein CASTFPGGYEQYF.

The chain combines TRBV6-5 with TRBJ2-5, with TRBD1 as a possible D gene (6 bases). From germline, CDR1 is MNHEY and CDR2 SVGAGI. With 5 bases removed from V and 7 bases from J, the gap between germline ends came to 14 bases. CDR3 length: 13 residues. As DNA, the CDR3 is TGTGCCAGCAGTGATACAGGGTATGGGACCCAGTACTTC. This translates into CASSDTGYGTQYF.

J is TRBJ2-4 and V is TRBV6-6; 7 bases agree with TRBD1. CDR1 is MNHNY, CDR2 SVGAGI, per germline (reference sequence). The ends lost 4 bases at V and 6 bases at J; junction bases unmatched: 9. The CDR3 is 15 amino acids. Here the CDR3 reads CASSSQLGQLNIQYF. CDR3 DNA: TGTGCCAGCAGTTCGCAGTTGGGACAGCTAAACATTCAGTACTTC.

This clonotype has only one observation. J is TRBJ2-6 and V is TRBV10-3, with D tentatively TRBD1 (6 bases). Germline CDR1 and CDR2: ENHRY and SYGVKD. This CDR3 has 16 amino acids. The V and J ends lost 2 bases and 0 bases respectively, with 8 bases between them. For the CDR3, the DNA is TGTGCCATCAGTGAGGGACAGATCTCTGGGGCCAACGTCCTGACTTTC. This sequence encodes CAISEGQISGANVLTF.

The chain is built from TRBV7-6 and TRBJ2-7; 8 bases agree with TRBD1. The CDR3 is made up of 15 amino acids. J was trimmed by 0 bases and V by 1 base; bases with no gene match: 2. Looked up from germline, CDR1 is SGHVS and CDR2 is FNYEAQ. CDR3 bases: TGTGCCAGCAGCTTAGGACAGGGGAACTCCTACGAGCAGTACTTC. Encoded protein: CASSLGQGNSYEQYF.

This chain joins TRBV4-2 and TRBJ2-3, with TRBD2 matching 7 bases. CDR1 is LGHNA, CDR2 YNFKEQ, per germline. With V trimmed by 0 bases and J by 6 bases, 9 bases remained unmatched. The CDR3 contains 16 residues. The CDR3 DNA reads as TGTGCCAGCAGCCAAGATCGGGCTAGCGGTGCTGATACGCAGTATTTT. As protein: CASSQDRASGADTQYF.

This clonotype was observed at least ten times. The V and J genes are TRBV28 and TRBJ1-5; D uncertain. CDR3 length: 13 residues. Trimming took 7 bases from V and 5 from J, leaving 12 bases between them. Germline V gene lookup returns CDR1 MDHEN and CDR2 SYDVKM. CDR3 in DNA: TGTGCCAGCACTAGTCAGCCGTATCAGCCCCAGCATTTT. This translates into CASTSQPYQPQHF.